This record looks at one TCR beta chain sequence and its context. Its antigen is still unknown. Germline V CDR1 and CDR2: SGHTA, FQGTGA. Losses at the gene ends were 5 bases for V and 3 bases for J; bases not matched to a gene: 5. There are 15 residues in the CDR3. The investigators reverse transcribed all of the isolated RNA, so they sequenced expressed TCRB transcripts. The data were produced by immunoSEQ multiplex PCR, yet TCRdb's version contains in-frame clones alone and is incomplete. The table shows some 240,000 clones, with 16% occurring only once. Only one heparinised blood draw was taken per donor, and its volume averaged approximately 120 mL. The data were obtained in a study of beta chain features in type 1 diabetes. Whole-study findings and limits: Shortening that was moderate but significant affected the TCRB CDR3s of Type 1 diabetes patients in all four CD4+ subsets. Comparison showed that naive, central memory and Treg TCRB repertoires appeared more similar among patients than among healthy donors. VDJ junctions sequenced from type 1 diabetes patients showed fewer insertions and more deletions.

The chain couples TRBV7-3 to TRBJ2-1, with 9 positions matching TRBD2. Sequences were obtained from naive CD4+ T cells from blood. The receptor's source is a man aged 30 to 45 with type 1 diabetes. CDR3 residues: CASSQGLALYNEQFF. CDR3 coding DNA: TGTGCCAGCAGCCAAGGACTAGCGCTCTACAATGAGCAGTTCTTC.